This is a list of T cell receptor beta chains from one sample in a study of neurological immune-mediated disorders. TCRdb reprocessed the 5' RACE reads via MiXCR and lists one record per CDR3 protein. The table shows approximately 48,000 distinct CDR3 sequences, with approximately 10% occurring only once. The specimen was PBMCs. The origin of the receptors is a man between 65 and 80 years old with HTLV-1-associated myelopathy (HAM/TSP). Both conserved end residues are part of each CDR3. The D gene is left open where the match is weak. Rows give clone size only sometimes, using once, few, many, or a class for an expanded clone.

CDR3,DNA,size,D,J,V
CASSERIAGAYNEQFF,TGTGCCAGCAGTGAAAGAATAGCGGGAGCCTACAATGAGCAGTTCTTC,many,TRBD2,TRBJ2-1,TRBV6-1
CSASGTRTDTQYF,TGCAGTGCCTCCGGGACTAGGACAGATACGCAGTATTTT,many,TRBD2,TRBJ2-3,TRBV20-1
CSVEPSGSFEQYF,TGCAGCGTTGAGCCTAGCGGGAGCTTCGAGCAGTACTTC,many,TRBD2,TRBJ2-7,TRBV29-1
CASRPPTDTQYF,TGTGCCAGCAGGCCCCCCACAGATACGCAGTATTTT,many,NA,TRBJ2-3,TRBV6-5
CASRPTGANEQFF,TGTGCCAGCCGGCCAACAGGGGCCAATGAGCAGTTCTTC,medium-sized,TRBD1,TRBJ2-1,TRBV12-3/TRBV12-4
CAISEGTYSGSRAYNEQFF,TGTGCCATCAGTGAGGGGACCTATAGCGGGAGTCGGGCGTACAATGAGCAGTTCTTC,many,TRBD2,TRBJ2-1,TRBV10-3
CASSPLGGGGDTQYF,TGTGCCAGCAGCCCCTTAGGTGGAGGGGGAGATACGCAGTATTTT,many,NA,TRBJ2-3,TRBV7-9
CASSLQGPTGRGIQYF,TGTGCCAGCAGCTTACAGGGGCCAACAGGGCGGGGCATTCAGTACTTC,many,NA,TRBJ2-4,TRBV7-2
CAISREQGVREQYF,TGTGCCATCAGCCGAGAGCAGGGAGTTCGCGAGCAGTACTTC,many,NA,TRBJ2-7,TRBV10-3
CASSPPRVASVSGQFF,TGTGCCAGCTCACCACCGAGGGTAGCTTCCGTTTCTGGGCAGTTCTTC,NA,NA,TRBJ2-1,TRBV18
CSARDNVLNNQPQHF,TGCAGTGCTAGAGATAATGTGCTGAACAATCAGCCCCAGCATTTT,few,NA,TRBJ1-5,TRBV20-1
CASSLGSLRLRETQYF,TGTGCCAGCAGCCTGGGTAGCCTACGGCTGCGGGAGACCCAGTACTTC,many,NA,TRBJ2-5,TRBV7-2
CASSGMGGYGNEQFF,TGTGCCAGCAGCGGTATGGGGGGTTATGGCAATGAGCAGTTCTTC,many,NA,TRBJ2-1,TRBV7-3
CASSQFRQDPEKLFF,TGTGCCAGCAGCCAATTTCGACAGGATCCCGAAAAACTGTTTTTT,many,NA,TRBJ1-4,TRBV14
CASTPSGRAVTQYF,TGTGCCAGCACCCCTAGCGGGAGGGCCGTGACCCAGTACTTC,many,TRBD2,TRBJ2-5,TRBV11-2
CASSVTSLASDTQYF,TGTGCCAGCAGCGTCACTTCTCTAGCATCCGATACGCAGTATTTT,many,NA,TRBJ2-3,TRBV9
CASSPGQPNEKLFF,TGTGCCAGCAGCCCTGGCCAACCCAATGAAAAACTGTTTTTT,many,NA,TRBJ1-4,TRBV7-2
CASSNPQALATDEQFF,TGTGCCAGCAGCAACCCCCAGGCCCTAGCTACCGATGAGCAGTTCTTC,many,NA,TRBJ2-1,TRBV7-2
CASSPETSGVYEQYF,TGCGCCAGCAGCCCGGAAACTAGCGGAGTCTACGAGCAGTACTTC,many,TRBD2,TRBJ2-7,TRBV5-1
CASSSTSGRSTDTQYF,TGTGCCAGCAGCTCAACTAGCGGAAGAAGCACAGATACGCAGTATTTT,few,TRBD2,TRBJ2-3,TRBV11-1
CASSLFRETQYF,TGTGCCAGCAGTTTGTTCCGCGAGACCCAGTACTTC,NA,NA,TRBJ2-5,TRBV12-3/TRBV12-4
CASSQETGWAEKLFF,TGTGCCAGCAGCCAAGAAACAGGGTGGGCCGAAAAACTGTTTTTT,many,NA,TRBJ1-4,TRBV14
CASIQPGLNTEAFF,TGTGCCAGTATTCAACCGGGGCTGAACACTGAAGCTTTCTTT,many,NA,TRBJ1-1,TRBV19
CSARDWETYNEQFF,TGCAGTGCTAGAGATTGGGAGACCTACAATGAGCAGTTCTTC,many,NA,TRBJ2-1,TRBV20-1
CASIAGTGVADTQYF,TGTGCCAGCATCGCCGGGACAGGGGTCGCAGATACGCAGTATTTT,many,TRBD1,TRBJ2-3,TRBV12-3/TRBV12-4
CASSLSAFYEQYF,TGTGCCAGCAGCTTATCAGCATTCTACGAGCAGTACTTC,many,NA,TRBJ2-7,TRBV11-2
CASGLGTYEQYF,TGTGCCAGCGGATTAGGGACCTACGAGCAGTACTTC,many,NA,TRBJ2-7,TRBV7-2
CASVSGLAGDREQYF,TGTGCCAGCGTTTCGGGACTAGCGGGAGATCGCGAGCAGTACTTC,many,TRBD2,TRBJ2-7,TRBV7-6
CSARDSALAYF,TGCAGTGCTAGAGACAGCGCTCTCGCTTACTTT,once,NA,TRBJ1-1,TRBV20-1
CASSPANTGELFF,TGTGCCAGCAGTCCCGCCAACACCGGGGAGCTGTTTTTT,few,NA,TRBJ2-2,TRBV2
CSAATSGSGIDTQYF,TGCAGTGCGGCAACTAGCGGGAGTGGCATCGATACGCAGTATTTT,many,TRBD2,TRBJ2-3,TRBV20-1
CASSSPDRDYGYTF,TGTGCCAGCAGCTCCCCGGACAGGGACTATGGCTACACCTTC,many,TRBD1,TRBJ1-2,TRBV5-5
CASSFGAENSPLHF,TGCGCCAGCAGCTTTGGGGCCGAGAATTCACCCCTCCACTTT,many,NA,TRBJ1-6,TRBV5-1
CASSQREYNEQFF,TGTGCCAGCAGCCAACGGGAGTACAATGAGCAGTTCTTC,many,NA,TRBJ2-1,TRBV3-1
CASSFGVQPQHF,TGTGCCAGCAGTTTCGGGGTCCAGCCCCAGCATTTT,many,NA,TRBJ1-5,TRBV12-3/TRBV12-4
CASTWTANTEAFF,TGTGCCAGCACCTGGACAGCGAACACTGAAGCTTTCTTT,many,NA,TRBJ1-1,TRBV7-2
CATTRTGGGEKLFF,TGTGCCACCACGAGAACGGGAGGGGGTGAAAAACTGTTTTTT,few,NA,TRBJ1-4,TRBV19
CSARNRAYYNEQFF,TGCAGTGCTAGAAACAGGGCATACTACAATGAGCAGTTCTTC,many,NA,TRBJ2-1,TRBV20-1
CASSPTSGQPGGGEQYF,TGTGCCAGCAGTCCTACTAGCGGACAGCCAGGAGGGGGGGAGCAGTACTTC,many,TRBD2,TRBJ2-7,TRBV28
CASSFNPGQGSNQPQHF,TGTGCCAGCAGCTTCAACCCGGGACAGGGAAGCAATCAGCCCCAGCATTTT,many,TRBD1,TRBJ1-5,TRBV12-3/TRBV12-4
CASSQTGGGEKLFF,TGCGCCAGCAGCCAGACAGGGGGGGGGGAAAAACTGTTTTTT,many,TRBD1,TRBJ1-4,TRBV4-3
CASSLGTGVPLREQYF,TGTGCCAGCAGCTTAGGGACAGGGGTACCCTTACGAGAGCAGTACTTC,NA,TRBD1,TRBJ2-7,TRBV6-6
CASSLAGTGELFF,TGTGCCAGCAGTCTGGCGGGGACCGGGGAGCTGTTTTTT,many,NA,TRBJ2-2,TRBV12-3/TRBV12-4